These 12 T cell receptor beta chains originate from one sample sequenced in a study of cytomegalovirus exposure and HLA in healthy donors (dated by TCRdb to the late 2010s). To prepare the library, the immunoSEQ multiplex PCR assay was applied. A mixture of 60 forward primers for TCR Vbeta segments and 13 reverse primers for TCR Jbeta segments was used in the multiplex PCR. TCRdb mirrors the immuneACCESS table, restricted to in-frame sequences. Some clones are absent from its copies; in checked studies, under half trace to an unresolved V gene, and the reason for the others is unknown. Counted in this sample were under 120,000 clones; roughly 70% of them appeared once. In total, the top ten clones hold roughly a tenth of the sample. Sequenced: PBMCs. The receptors come from a man between 40 and 49 years old in good health and CMV-seropositive.

The chain employs TRBV7-6 and TRBJ1-2; a possible D gene is TRBD1 (6 bases). There are 13 residues in the CDR3. V was clipped by 7 bases and J by 7 bases, with 16 bases between them. Germline lookup yields CDR1 SGHVS and CDR2 FNYEAQ. This CDR3 reads CASTRGGAGGYTF. The DNA of the CDR3 is TGTGCCAGCACCCGGGGGGGCGCAGGTGGCTACACCTTC.

The rearrangement uses TRBV7-9 and TRBJ2-7; D is possibly TRBD2 (5 bases). V was clipped by 4 bases and J by 4 bases, with 8 bases between them. Germline values: CDR1 SEHNR, CDR2 FQNEAQ (reference sequence). The CDR3 consists of 12 residues. The CDR3 region is CASSSGIYEQYF. Written as DNA, the CDR3 is TGTGCCAGCAGCTCGGGGATATACGAGCAGTACTTC.

The chain links TRBV5-5 to TRBJ2-1, with 10 nucleotides matching TRBD2. The germline V gene has CDR1 SGHKS and CDR2 YYEKEE (reference sequence). Trimming removed 2 bases from V and 10 bases from J; junction bases left unmatched: 3. The CDR3 contains 13 residues. The CDR3 here is CASSFGLAAEQFF. For the CDR3, the DNA is TGTGCCAGCAGCTTCGGACTAGCGGCCGAGCAGTTCTTC. Full variable domain (rest looked up from reference TRBV5-5 and TRBJ2-1): DAGVTQSPTHLIKTRGQQVTLRCSPISGHKSVSWYQQVLGQGPQFIFQYYEKEERGRGNFPDRFSARQFPNYSSELNVNALLLGDSALYLCASSFGLAAEQFFGPGTRLTVL.

V usage is TRBV10-1 and J usage is TRBJ1-1; perhaps TRBD1 as D (5 bases). Germline V gene lookup returns CDR1 WNHNN and CDR2 SYGVQD (reference sequence). The CDR3 is 13 amino acids. V was cut by 0 bases and J by 5 bases, with 7 bases left in between. CDR3 amino acids: CASSESGGTEAFF. CDR3 coding DNA: TGCGCCAGCAGTGAGTCGGGGGGGACTGAAGCTTTCTTT.

A few counts support this clone. The chain joins TRBV2 to TRBJ2-5; D not certain. There are 12 residues in the CDR3. Germline V lookup: CDR1 SNHLY, CDR2 FYNNEI. V dropped 3 bases and J dropped 4 bases, with 6 bases sitting between them. CDR3 sequence reads: CASSDPGETQYF. DNA for the CDR3: TGTGCCAGCAGTGACCCGGGAGAGACCCAGTACTTC.

The chain couples TRBV27 to TRBJ1-5; D gene unclear. This CDR3 has 14 amino acids. V was pared by 5 bases and J by 4 bases, with 12 bases between. Germline CDR1 reads MNHEY; CDR2 reads SMNVEV (reference sequence). The CDR3 sequence is CASSKSTENQPQHF. As DNA, the CDR3 is TGTGCCAGCAGTAAATCAACGGAGAATCAGCCCCAGCATTTT.

This clone was seen a handful of times. The genes are TRBV5-1 and TRBJ1-5, with unresolved D. Trimming cost V 0 bases and J 3 bases, with 7 bases left between them. CDR1 is SGHRS and CDR2 is YFSETQ in the germline V gene. The CDR3 is 14 residues long. The CDR3 sequence: CASSLGTDNQPQHF. DNA of the CDR3: TGCGCCAGCAGCTTGGGTACAGACAATCAGCCCCAGCATTTT.

The table lists this clone with a few counts. This rearrangement joins TRBV5-4 to TRBJ2-1; D may be TRBD1 (6 bases). In germline, CDR1 is SGHNT, CDR2 YYREEE (reference sequence). The CDR3 loop spans 12 amino acids. Between the trimmed V and J ends, which lost 6 bases and 10 bases, there was a span of 14 bases. The CDR3 nucleotides are TGTGCCAGCACCTTCTCCGGGACAGAGCAGTTCTTC. Amino acid sequence: CASTFSGTEQFF.

The genes are TRBV5-1 and TRBJ2-1, with 12 bases that match TRBD1. CDR1 is SGHRS and CDR2 is YFSETQ in the germline V gene. CDR3 size: 14 residues. The trim removed 4 bases at V and 8 bases at J, leaving 4 bases unmatched. The CDR3 here is CASSPGQGADEQFF. The CDR3 DNA follows: TGCGCCAGCAGCCCGGGACAGGGGGCCGATGAGCAGTTCTTC.

The V call is TRBV5-4, the J call TRBJ2-5; D not resolved. The CDR3 consists of 14 residues. The V gene's germline CDR1 is SGHNT and CDR2 YYREEE (reference sequence). V was pared by 1 base and J by 0 bases, with 7 bases between. This CDR3 is CASSLRLDQETQYF. As DNA, the CDR3 is TGTGCCAGCAGCTTGCGTCTAGACCAAGAGACCCAGTACTTC.

This clone was counted between two and nine times. The rearrangement uses TRBV5-4 and TRBJ2-7, with a weak D call TRBD2 (6 bases). Between the trimmed V and J ends, which lost 3 bases and 2 bases, there was a span of 12 bases. The CDR3 runs 14 residues. Germline-derived CDR1 and CDR2 are SGHNT and YYREEE (reference sequence). The CDR3 DNA reads as TGTGCCAGCAGCTCGGGACTGAGTACCTACGAGCAGTACTTC. Protein product: CASSSGLSTYEQYF.

The chain recombines TRBV5-1 with TRBJ1-1, with a weak D call TRBD1 (6 bases). CDR1 is SGHRS and CDR2 is YFSETQ in the germline V gene. The V and J ends lost 2 bases and 8 bases respectively, with 13 bases between them. The CDR3 spans 13 residues. For the CDR3, the DNA is TGCGCCAGCAGCTTAGGACAGCGGCCAGAAGCTTTCTTT. Translation: CASSLGQRPEAFF.